The 25 T cell receptor beta chains presented below share a single source sample, sequenced in a study of T cells in Graves' hyperthyroidism and ophthalmopathy. Researchers took RNA transcripts and amplified the TCR beta CDR3 regions from them. A set of HTBI primers served as the primers for a first-round RT-PCR of the TCR CDR3. TCRdb called the multiplex PCR reads again in MiXCR, with one record for every CDR3 protein. The sample holds a few hundred thousand distinct CDR3 sequences, around 14% seen once. Sequenced input: blood. These receptors originate from a woman aged 18-30 years with Graves' hyperthyroidism.

This clonotype was counted at least ten times. The rearrangement uses TRBV27 and TRBJ2-5, with D maybe TRBD2 (6 bases). Germline V gene lookup returns CDR1 MNHEY and CDR2 SMNVEV (reference sequence). Trimming took 3 bases from V and 10 from J, leaving 15 bases between them. This CDR3 is built from 13 residues. The CDR3 loop is CASSFGGSRGQYF. CDR3 nucleotides: TGTGCCAGCAGTTTTGGAGGGTCCCGGGGCCAGTACTTC.

This clonotype was observed at least ten times. The chain is built from TRBV29-1 and TRBJ1-2, with TRBD1 matching over 7 bases. This CDR3 spans 12 amino acids. V was pared by 6 bases and J by 7 bases, with 8 bases of the junction left unmatched. CDR1 is SQVTM and CDR2 is ANQGSEA in the germline V gene. The CDR3 sequence is CSVWTGLGGYTF. The CDR3 DNA follows: TGCAGCGTCTGGACAGGCCTGGGTGGCTACACCTTC.

This clonotype was recorded at least ten times. The chain combines TRBV27 with TRBJ1-2; 10 positions match TRBD1. CDR1 is MNHEY, CDR2 SMNVEV, per germline (reference sequence). J lost 6 bases, V lost 5 bases, and 9 bases had no gene match. This CDR3 has 15 residues. Here the CDR3 DNA reads TGTGCCAGCAGTGGATCCGGGACAGGGGACGATGGCTACACCTTC. This codes for CASSGSGTGDDGYTF.

This clonotype was seen many times. V gene TRBV30 combines with J gene TRBJ1-4; perhaps TRBD1 as D (5 bases). V was cut by 5 bases and J by 8 bases, with 9 bases left in between. Germline V CDR1 and CDR2: GTSNPN, SVGIG (reference sequence). CDR3 length: 11 amino acids. The CDR3 DNA reads as TGTGCCTGGGATGGGGGGGAAAAACTGTTTTTT. Translated: CAWDGGEKLFF.

The rearrangement uses TRBV5-6 and TRBJ2-3; 12 nucleotides agree with TRBD2. The V gene's germline CDR1 is SGHDT and CDR2 YYEEEE. With V trimmed by 3 bases and J by 4 bases, 6 bases remained unmatched. This CDR3 spans 16 amino acids. CDR3 loop: CASSYPGLAGSDTQYF. CDR3 nucleotide sequence: TGTGCCAGCAGCTACCCGGGACTAGCGGGCTCAGATACGCAGTATTTT.

The table lists this clonotype with many counts. This chain connects TRBV30 to TRBJ2-3, with TRBD2 as a possible D gene (7 bases). This CDR3 region has 13 residues. CDR1 is GTSNPN, CDR2 SVGIG, per germline (reference sequence). DNA of the CDR3: TGTTCCGGAGGGGGAGGGAGCACAGATACGCAGTATTTT. Its translation: CSGGGGSTDTQYF.

In its sample, this clonotype was seen a few times. This chain uses TRBV29-1 with TRBJ1-3; D is ambiguous. The CDR3 loop spans 13 amino acids. V was trimmed by 6 bases and J by 2 bases, leaving 11 bases between them. The germline V gene encodes CDR1 SQVTM and CDR2 ANQGSEA. The CDR3 bases are TGCAGCGTCGCAGAGAATACTGGAAACACCATATATTTT. This encodes CSVAENTGNTIYF. Full variable domain (rest looked up from reference TRBV29-1 and TRBJ1-3): SAVISQKPSRDICQRGTSLTIQCQVDSQVTMMFWYRQQPGQSLTLIATANQGSEATYESGFVIDKFPISRPNLTFSTLTVSNMSPEDSSIYLCSVAENTGNTIYFGEGSWLTVV.

This chain links TRBV6-1 with TRBJ1-1, with 8 bases identical to TRBD1. V lost 6 bases to trimming and J lost 5 bases; unmatched junction nucleotides: 14. The CDR3 runs 16 residues. CDR1 MNHNS and CDR2 SASEGT come from the germline V gene. CDR3 DNA sequence: TGTGCCAGCAGCTCCGGACAGGGAATCGGGTTAACTGAAGCTTTCTTT. Protein product: CASSSGQGIGLTEAFF.

The chain links TRBV6-1 to TRBJ1-2; a weak D match, TRBD1 (6 bases). The CDR3 runs 15 residues. CDR1 MNHNS and CDR2 SASEGT come from the germline V gene. Between the trimmed V and J ends, which lost 8 bases and 3 bases, there was a span of 19 bases. The CDR3 DNA sequence: TGTGCCAGCTATCAAGGGGGGGCCCCCGACTATGGCTACACCTTC. Translating gives CASYQGGAPDYGYTF.

In its sample, this clonotype was seen many times. The CDR3 sequence is CATSRDRERNEQFF. For the CDR3, the DNA is TGTGCCACCAGCCGGGACAGGGAAAGGAATGAGCAGTTCTTC. V is TRBV24-1 and J is TRBJ2-1; 9 bases align to TRBD1. Germline V gene lookup returns CDR1 KGHDR and CDR2 SFDVKD. The CDR3 is 14 residues long. J was trimmed by 7 bases and V by 7 bases; bases with no gene match: 7.

This clonotype was counted ten times or more. The chain links TRBV5-1 to TRBJ2-1; D gene ambiguous. Trimming left V 2 bases short and J 3 bases short, with 21 bases between. The germline CDR1 and CDR2 sequences are SGHRS and YFSETQ. This CDR3 has 18 amino acids. The CDR3 region is CASSFTEFFNQDYNEQFF. The CDR3 coding sequence is TGCGCCAGCAGCTTCACGGAGTTTTTTAACCAAGACTACAATGAGCAGTTCTTC.

This clonotype came up many times. CDR3 nucleotide sequence: TGCAGTGCTAGATGGCAGGGTCTCTACGAGCAGTACTTC. It codes for CSARWQGLYEQYF. This chain links TRBV20-1 with TRBJ2-7; TRBD1 might be the D (5 bases). The V gene's germline CDR1 is DFQATT and CDR2 SNEGSKA (reference sequence). The CDR3 totals 13 residues. V was clipped by 2 bases and J by 3 bases, with 11 bases between them.

On this clonotype: Possible read error: a much larger clone is one base away. The conserved phenylalanine or tryptophan normally closing the CDR3 is absent here, so this likely arose from a read error. The chain links TRBV29-1 to TRBJ1-1, with 7 bases matching TRBD1. This CDR3 has 13 residues. The V segment lost 5 bases and the J segment 1 base; nucleotides outside the gene matches: 4. The germline V gene has CDR1 SQVTM and CDR2 ANQGSEA. CDR3 amino acids: CSVQGDPNTEAFS. CDR3 nucleotide sequence: TGCAGCGTTCAGGGGGACCCGAACACTGAAGCTTTCTCT.

This clonotype was seen at least ten times. CDR3 residues: CASSLLEPQYF. The CDR3 region has the DNA TGTGCCAGCAGCCTTCTCGAACCCCAGTACTTC. The J gene is TRBJ2-5, the V gene TRBV7-9; the D is unclear. Germline V lookup: CDR1 SEHNR, CDR2 FQNEAQ (reference sequence). The V end lost 5 bases, the J end lost 9 bases, and 10 bases lay between the germline ends. The CDR3 runs to 11 residues.

This clonotype appeared many times. The V call is TRBV2, the J call TRBJ1-4, with unresolved D. Germline V CDR1 and CDR2: SNHLY, FYNNEI. The CDR3 sequence is 15 residues long. V was trimmed by 8 bases and J by 5 bases, leaving 18 bases between them. The DNA of the CDR3 is TGTGCCAGCCTTCAAGGGCCGGGCAAAAATGAAAAACTGTTTTTT. Its protein product is CASLQGPGKNEKLFF.

This clonotype was observed at least ten times. The chain is built from TRBV12-3 or TRBV12-4 and TRBJ2-7, with D tentatively TRBD1 (5 bases). This CDR3 is built from 15 residues. Deletions cut 3 bases from V and 5 bases from J, with 17 bases between. CDR3 sequence reads: CASSLRQGNLNEQYF. Written as DNA, the CDR3 is TGTGCCAGCAGTTTGAGGCAGGGTAATCTGAACGAGCAGTACTTC.

The rearrangement links TRBV9 to TRBJ2-3, with D unclear. V lost 0 bases to trimming and J lost 0 bases, with 11 bases between them. The CDR3 length is 16 residues. Germline lookup yields CDR1 SGDLS and CDR2 YYNGEE. This CDR3 reads CASSVAPVGSTDTQYF. The CDR3 DNA reads as TGTGCCAGCAGCGTAGCTCCCGTAGGGAGCACAGATACGCAGTATTTT.

This clonotype has ten or more counts. The rearrangement joins TRBV20-1 to TRBJ2-5; D may be TRBD2 (5 bases). CDR1 is DFQATT, CDR2 SNEGSKA, per germline (reference sequence). Trimming cost V 3 bases and J 2 bases, with 10 bases left between them. CDR3 length equals 13 residues. DNA of the CDR3: TGCAGTGCTAGTCGTCCGGGACAAGAGACCCAGTACTTC. Amino acid sequence: CSASRPGQETQYF.

The chain has TRBV29-1 and TRBJ1-1; D uncertain. The CDR3 contains 12 residues. From germline, CDR1 is SQVTM and CDR2 ANQGSEA. Trimming removed 3 bases from V and 4 bases from J, with 9 bases in between. Here the CDR3 reads CSVEVSGTEAFF. The CDR3 DNA sequence: TGCAGCGTTGAGGTTTCAGGCACTGAAGCTTTCTTT.

This clonotype was found many times. This rearrangement joins TRBV20-1 to TRBJ1-4; 7 bases match TRBD1. Germline V gene sequence: CDR1 DFQATT, CDR2 SNEGSKA (reference sequence). Losses at the gene ends were 6 bases for V and 7 bases for J; bases not matched to a gene: 8. The CDR3 sequence is 13 residues long. The CDR3 is CSATGIRGEKLFF. CDR3 DNA sequence: TGCAGTGCGACAGGGATCCGGGGTGAAAAACTGTTTTTT.

V usage is TRBV7-9 and J usage is TRBJ1-4; weak D call: TRBD1 (6 bases). CDR1 is SEHNR, CDR2 FQNEAQ, per germline (reference sequence). Trimming cost V 8 bases and J 6 bases, with 13 bases left between them. CDR3 size: 13 residues. CDR3 in DNA: TGTGCCAGCGGAAGTAACAGGGATGAAAAACTGTTTTTT. This codes for CASGSNRDEKLFF.

This clonotype occurred many times. The rearrangement links TRBV12-3 or TRBV12-4 to TRBJ2-5; TRBD2 matches 7 bases. This CDR3 spans 14 amino acids. Trimming removed 3 bases from V and 3 bases from J; junction bases left unmatched: 4. CDR3 DNA: TGTGCCAGCAGTTTTCTGGGAGGGGAAGAGACCCAGTACTTC. Its translation: CASSFLGGEETQYF.

The chain links TRBV11-3 to TRBJ2-1, with 7 nucleotides matching TRBD1. The germline gives CDR1 SGHNT, CDR2 YENEEA. J was trimmed by 2 bases and V by 5 bases; bases with no gene match: 6. CDR3 length: 15 residues. The CDR3 spells CASSPTGVTYNEQFF. The CDR3 DNA follows: TGTGCCAGCAGCCCCACAGGGGTAACCTACAATGAGCAGTTCTTC.

In the case of this clonotype: Being one base from a much bigger clone, this may be a read error. The chain employs TRBV11-3 and TRBJ2-1; 11 positions match TRBD1. Per the germline V gene, CDR1 is SGHNT and CDR2 is YENEEA. This CDR3 is built from 20 residues. CDR3 sequence: CASSLIWTGGGGSPYDEQFF. As DNA, the CDR3 is TGTGCCAGCAGCTTAATTTGGACAGGGGGCGGTGGATCCCCCTACGATGAGCAGTTCTTC.

This clonotype turned up a few times. The chain joins TRBV29-1 to TRBJ2-7; 10 nucleotides align to TRBD1. The CDR3 extends over 22 amino acids. J lost 6 bases, V lost 0 bases, and 29 bases had no gene match. Germline V gene lookup returns CDR1 SQVTM and CDR2 ANQGSEA. The CDR3 protein is CSVEDLRVAFRDRGGLGAEQYF. Written as DNA, the CDR3 is TGCAGCGTTGAAGATCTTAGGGTCGCTTTTCGGGACAGGGGAGGACTGGGGGCCGAGCAGTACTTC.